This T cell receptor (beta chain) was recorded in a study of human T cells and chemical hapten exposure. The overall study: Skin of the upper inner arm, around 2 cm by around 2 cm, received 2% DPC for sensitization. Minor volume differences among pooled libraries chiefly drove per-sample TCR yield variation. Study conclusions and caveats: PT1 expanded TCR counts correlated positively with patch test score. Expanded TCRs made up significantly more big CDR3 similarity clusters than controls did.

TCRdb itself ran the RACE reads through MiXCR, one entry per CDR3 protein. The top ten hold 2.5% to 3.5% of the sample, which has about 71,000 distinct CDR3 sequences, roughly 9.8% seen once. The time point here: patch test 1, 2 weeks after DPC sensitization. Treatment of the sample: therapeutic diphenylcyclopropenone sensitization with weekly scalp DPC. This clonotype was seen repeatedly, ten times or more. Its antigen is not identified. The source material was whole blood, sampled in connection with sensitization to the hapten diphenylcyclopropenone (DPC). The sequence was obtained from a woman aged 40 to 50 with alopecia areata. Some clones in this sample may be carry-over from other donors' samples.

The DNA of the CDR3 is TGCGCCAGCAGCTTTGGTGACAGGGCGTACACCGGGGAGCTGTTTTTT. Its translation: CASSFGDRAYTGELFF. The chain joins TRBV5-1 to TRBJ2-2, with 7 bases that match TRBD1. V lost 2 bases, J lost 3 bases, and 7 bases stayed unmatched. This CDR3 comprises 16 residues. Germline CDR1 SGHRS, CDR2 YFSETQ.